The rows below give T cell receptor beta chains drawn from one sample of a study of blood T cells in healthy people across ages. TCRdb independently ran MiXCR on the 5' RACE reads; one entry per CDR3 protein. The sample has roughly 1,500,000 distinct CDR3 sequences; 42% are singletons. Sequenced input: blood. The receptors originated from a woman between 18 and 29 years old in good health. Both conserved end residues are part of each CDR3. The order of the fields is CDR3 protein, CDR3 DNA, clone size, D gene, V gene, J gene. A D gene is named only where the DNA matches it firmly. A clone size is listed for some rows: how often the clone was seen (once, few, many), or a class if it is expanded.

CDR3: CSARLAHGTGDYGYTF
DNA: TGCAGTGCTAGATTGGCACATGGAACAGGGGACTATGGCTACACCTTC
size: few
D: TRBD1
V: TRBV20-1
J: TRBJ1-2

CDR3: CASSLASTSGGSYNEQFF
DNA: TGCGCCAGCAGCTTGGCCAGCACTAGCGGGGGCTCCTACAATGAGCAGTTCTTC
size: .
D: TRBD2
V: TRBV5-1
J: TRBJ2-1

CDR3: CASSREQGIASEQYF
DNA: TGTGCCAGCAGCCGTGAACAGGGAATTGCAAGCGAGCAGTACTTC
size: .
D: .
V: TRBV3-1
J: TRBJ2-7

CDR3: CASSAPPWRGQFF
DNA: TGTGCCAGCAGCGCCCCCCCTTGGAGGGGGCAGTTCTTC
size: few
D: .
V: TRBV7-9
J: TRBJ2-1

CDR3: CASSRKASGEGYTF
DNA: TGTGCCAGCAGCCGAAAAGCTTCAGGGGAAGGCTACACCTTC
size: few
D: .
V: TRBV4-2
J: TRBJ1-2

CDR3: CASSRGLASVQETQYF
DNA: TGTGCCAGCAGTCGGGGACTAGCGTCGGTTCAAGAGACCCAGTACTTC
size: .
D: TRBD2
V: TRBV27
J: TRBJ2-5

CDR3: CASSPQGTGRTEAFF
DNA: TGTGCCAGCAGCCCCCAAGGGACAGGGCGGACTGAAGCTTTCTTT
size: .
D: TRBD1
V: TRBV13
J: TRBJ1-1

CDR3: CASSLIRDSPWEQYF
DNA: TGTGCCAGCAGCTTGATCAGGGACAGCCCTTGGGAGCAGTACTTC
size: .
D: TRBD1
V: TRBV5-6
J: TRBJ2-5

CDR3: CASSQEAGPELGGYTF
DNA: TGTGCCAGCAGCCAAGAGGCCGGGCCAGAGTTAGGCGGCTACACCTTC
size: .
D: .
V: TRBV4-2
J: TRBJ1-2

CDR3: CASSLDKTREQFF
DNA: TGTGCCAGCAGCTTAGATAAAACCAGGGAGCAGTTCTTC
size: few
D: .
V: TRBV7-8
J: TRBJ2-1

CDR3: CASSSPTVSSYEQYF
DNA: TGTGCCAGCAGCTCCCCGACAGTAAGCTCCTACGAGCAGTACTTC
size: .
D: .
V: TRBV7-8
J: TRBJ2-7

CDR3: CASSLGQTYPQETQYF
DNA: TGCGCCAGCAGCTTGGGACAGACCTACCCCCAAGAGACCCAGTACTTC
size: .
D: .
V: TRBV5-1
J: TRBJ2-5

CDR3: CASSPDEDGYTF
DNA: TGTGCCAGCTCACCCGACGAGGATGGCTACACCTTC
size: .
D: .
V: TRBV18
J: TRBJ1-2

CDR3: CASSWGGRGGDTQYF
DNA: TGTGCCAGCAGTTGGGGTGGGCGGGGCGGAGATACGCAGTATTTT
size: .
D: .
V: TRBV12-3/TRBV12-4
J: TRBJ2-3

CDR3: CASSLTGGPVNEQFF
DNA: TGCGCCAGCAGCTTGACGGGAGGGCCGGTCAATGAGCAGTTCTTC
size: .
D: TRBD2
V: TRBV5-1
J: TRBJ2-1

CDR3: CASSPGTSGGTYTDTQYF
DNA: TGTGCCAGCAGCCCCGGGACTAGCGGGGGGACATACACAGATACGCAGTATTTT
size: .
D: TRBD2
V: TRBV9
J: TRBJ2-3

CDR3: CASSTGSAPRQHF
DNA: TGTGCCAGCAGTACAGGGTCCGCACCTAGGCAGCATTTT
size: few
D: .
V: TRBV12-3/TRBV12-4
J: TRBJ1-5

CDR3: CSARVWQEDYEQYF
DNA: TGCAGTGCTAGAGTGTGGCAGGAAGACTACGAGCAGTACTTC
size: few
D: .
V: TRBV20-1
J: TRBJ2-7

CDR3: CAGGTGSYNEQYF
DNA: TGTGCCGGGGGGACAGGGTCCTACAATGAGCAGTACTTC
size: .
D: TRBD1
V: TRBV2
J: TRBJ2-4

CDR3: CASSPASGVSTDTQYF
DNA: TGTGCCAGCAGCCCGGCTAGCGGGGTAAGCACAGATACGCAGTATTTT
size: .
D: TRBD2
V: TRBV3-1
J: TRBJ2-3

CDR3: CSANDLRIPQETQYF
DNA: TGCAGTGCAAATGATTTACGGATACCCCAAGAGACCCAGTACTTC
size: few
D: .
V: TRBV20-1
J: TRBJ2-5

CDR3: CASSWRCEQYF
DNA: TGTGCCAGCAGCTGGCGGTGCGAGCAGTACTTC
size: .
D: .
V: TRBV7-2
J: TRBJ2-7

CDR3: CASSLIGQPYEQYF
DNA: TGTGCCAGCAGTTTAATAGGACAGCCCTACGAGCAGTACTTC
size: .
D: .
V: TRBV27
J: TRBJ2-7

CDR3: CASSQKRGASRTDTQYF
DNA: TGTGCCAGCAGCCAAAAGCGGGGGGCCTCACGCACAGATACGCAGTATTTT
size: .
D: TRBD2
V: TRBV3-1
J: TRBJ2-3